This T cell receptor beta chain comes out of a study of blood T cell repertoires in COVID-19. Study-level information: Material from acute and convalescent COVID-19 was sourced from the United States, Italy and Spain. T cells, B-cell-depleted T cells, or PBMCs provided the cDNA or gDNA that served as material.

The CDR3 is 13 amino acids. The V end was cut by 0 bases, the J end by 7 bases, with 9 bases between. Germline V gene data show CDR1 as LNHDA and CDR2 as SQIVND (reference sequence). Produced via immunoSEQ multiplex PCR; TCRdb's table is partial and in-frame only. The data hold roughly 78,000 clones, with roughly 90% observed a single time. The receptor was isolated from a man in his sixties with acute or convalescent COVID-19. Input material: peripheral blood. The V call is TRBV19, the J call TRBJ1-1; no definite D call. DNA for the CDR3: TGTGCCAGTAGTATAGATCGGGAGGGTGAAGCTTTCTTT. Residues: CASSIDREGEAFF.